This T cell receptor (beta chain) was sequenced during a study of beta chain features in type 1 diabetes. General study results and limits: In these data, an HLA type influence on TCRB rearrangement remained unresolved.

Expressed TCRB transcripts were sequenced after all isolated RNA was converted to cDNA. This table comes from immunoSEQ multiplex PCR, and its TCRdb copy is limited to in-frame clones, with some not included. Of just under 150,000 clones in the sample, about 10% were seen once. The CDR3 spans 14 residues. This clone was counted between two and nine times. Antigen specificity is unknown. The chain couples TRBV21-1 to TRBJ2-5; the table names TRBD1, a call not compared with the DNA. TRBV21-1 is flagged as a pseudogene. The source material was naive CD4+ T cells from blood. The clonotype originates from a man younger than 35 in good health. The CDR3 nucleotides read TGTGCCAGCAGCAAAGGGGGCAGACAAGAGACCCAGTACTTC. It codes for CASSKGGRQETQYF.